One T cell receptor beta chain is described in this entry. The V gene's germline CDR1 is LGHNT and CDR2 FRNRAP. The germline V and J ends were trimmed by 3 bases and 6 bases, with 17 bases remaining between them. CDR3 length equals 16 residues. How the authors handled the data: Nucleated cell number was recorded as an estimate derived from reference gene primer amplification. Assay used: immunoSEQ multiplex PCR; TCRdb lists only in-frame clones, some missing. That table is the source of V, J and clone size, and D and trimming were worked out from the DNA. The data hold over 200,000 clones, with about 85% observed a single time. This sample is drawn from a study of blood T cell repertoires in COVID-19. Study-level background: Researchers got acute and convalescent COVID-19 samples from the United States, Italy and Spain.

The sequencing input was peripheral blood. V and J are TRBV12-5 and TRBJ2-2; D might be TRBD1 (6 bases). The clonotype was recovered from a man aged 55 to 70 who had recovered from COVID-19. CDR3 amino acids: CASGLLQGGFSGELFF. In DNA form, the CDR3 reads TGTGCTAGTGGTTTATTACAGGGTGGGTTTTCCGGGGAGCTGTTTTTT. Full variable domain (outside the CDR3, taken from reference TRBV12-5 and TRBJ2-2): DARVTQTPRHKVTEMGQEVTMRCQPILGHNTVFWYRQTMMQGLELLAYFRNRAPLDDSGMPKDRFSAEMPDATLATLKIQPSEPRDSAVYFCASGLLQGGFSGELFFGEGSRLTVL.